Listed below are T cell receptor beta chains from one sample, sequenced in a study of neurological immune-mediated disorders. TCRdb independently ran MiXCR on the 5' RACE reads; one entry per CDR3 protein. This sample has 55,000 to 75,000 distinct CDR3 sequences, with 2% to 3% found just once. Sequencing was done on a sample of PBMCs. The receptors were sampled from a man in his fifties with multiple sclerosis. Both conserved end residues are part of each CDR3. Fields, in order: CDR3 length, clone size, D gene, V gene, J gene, CDR3 DNA, CDR3 protein. The D gene is left open where the match is weak. Rows give clone size only sometimes, using once, few, many, or a class for an expanded clone.

14	many	TRBD1	TRBV12-3/TRBV12-4	TRBJ2-3	TGTGCCAGCAGTTTGGACAGGGCTGCAGATACGCAGTATTTT	CASSLDRAADTQYF
14	many	.	TRBV21-1	TRBJ2-7	TGTGCCAGCAGCAAACCCGCCTCCCAAGGGGAGCAGTACTTC	CASSKPASQGEQYF
15	many	.	TRBV20-1	TRBJ1-6	TGCAGTGCTAGCCTGGGCAGGGGTTGGGATTCACCCCTCCACTTT	CSASLGRGWDSPLHF
14	many	.	TRBV29-1	TRBJ1-1	TGCAGCGCCACGGTGGGGGGCACCGGCACTGAAGCTTTCTTT	CSATVGGTGTEAFF
13	many	.	TRBV12-3/TRBV12-4	TRBJ1-1	TGTGCCAGCACCCAGACAGGAACCACTGAAGCTTTCTTT	CASTQTGTTEAFF
14	many	.	TRBV6-1	TRBJ2-5	TGTGCCAGCAGTGAAAGGGCATCCCAAGAGACCCAGTACTTC	CASSERASQETQYF
14	once	.	TRBV3-1	TRBJ1-6	TGTGCCAGCAGCCAGAGCTCCTATAATTCAACCCTCAACTTT	CASSQSSYNSTLNF
14	many	TRBD1	TRBV20-1	TRBJ1-4	TGCAGTGCTAGAGCCGGGACAGGGATTGAAAAACTGTTTTTT	CSARAGTGIEKLFF
12	many	.	TRBV10-3	TRBJ2-3	TGTGCCAGCAAGCGAGATACAGATACGCAGTATTTT	CASKRDTDTQYF
12	many	.	TRBV5-1	TRBJ1-1	TGCGCCAGCAGTGAGCAGAACACTGAAGCTTTCTTT	CASSEQNTEAFF
12	many	.	TRBV20-1	TRBJ2-5	TGCAGTGCTCTAGGAGGGTTGGAGACCCAGTACTTC	CSALGGLETQYF
17	many	.	TRBV20-1	TRBJ2-7	TGCAGTGCTAGAGATGGGAATTCAGGGGTTCGAAGGGAAAAGCAGTACTTC	CSARDGNSGVRREKQYF
16	many	TRBD2	TRBV7-2	TRBJ2-3	TGTGCCAGCAGCTCGGGACTACGGGGGAGCACAGATACGCAGTATTTT	CASSSGLRGSTDTQYF
11	many	.	TRBV5-1	TRBJ2-3	TGCGCCAGCAGCTTCGCAGATACGCAGTATTTT	CASSFADTQYF
13	many	.	TRBV5-5	TRBJ2-7	TGTGCCAGCACCTTGAGTACTACTAACGAGCAGTACTTC	CASTLSTTNEQYF
18	many	TRBD2	TRBV7-2	TRBJ2-3	TGTGCCAGCAGCTTTTCAGCGGGGGGGAGAACTAGCACAGATACGCAGTATTTT	CASSFSAGGRTSTDTQYF
13	many	.	TRBV6-6	TRBJ1-2	TGTGCCAGCAGTTTAAATCGTTACGGTGGCTACACCTTC	CASSLNRYGGYTF
13	many	.	TRBV20-1	TRBJ2-7	TGCAGTGCTAGAGATATGGGGATTTACGAGCAGTACTTC	CSARDMGIYEQYF
17	many	TRBD1	TRBV5-5	TRBJ2-5	TGTGCCAGCAGCTTGGCCCCCACCCTCGACAGGGGGGCGACCCAGTACTTC	CASSLAPTLDRGATQYF
14	many	.	TRBV7-9	TRBJ2-7	TGTGCCAGCAGCTTGACCAGTCGCTCCTACGAGCAGTACTTC	CASSLTSRSYEQYF
15	many	.	TRBV19	TRBJ2-7	TGTGCCAGTAGTATTAGTCAGGGCAGGGTCGGCGAGCAGTACTTC	CASSISQGRVGEQYF
15	many	.	TRBV5-1	TRBJ1-2	TGCGCCAGCAAAACCGGGACGGCCTCTAACTATGGCTACACCTTC	CASKTGTASNYGYTF
17	.	TRBD2	TRBV2	TRBJ2-2	TGTGCCAGCGGAAGAACTAGCGGGGCACCGAACACCGGGGAGCTGTTTTTT	CASGRTSGAPNTGELFF
20	many	TRBD2	TRBV4-3	TRBJ2-2	TGCGCCAGCAGCTCCCGACTAGCGGGGGGCTCCCTCGCGAACACCGGGGAGCTGTTTTTT	CASSSRLAGGSLANTGELFF
12	many	TRBD1	TRBV3-1	TRBJ2-7	TGTGCCACCGGACAGGGGGAGTACGAGCAGTACTTC	CATGQGEYEQYF
15	many	TRBD1	TRBV2	TRBJ1-1	TGTGCCAGCAGGTCCGACAGGGGCCACGGGACTGAAGCTTTCTTT	CASRSDRGHGTEAFF
16	many	TRBD2	TRBV6-2/TRBV6-3	TRBJ2-1	TGTGCCAGCAGTTACCGGCTAGCGGGGGGGAGGTATGAGCAGTTCTTC	CASSYRLAGGRYEQFF
13	many	.	TRBV2	TRBJ2-1	TGTGCCAGCAGTGTCGGGATAGCAAGTGAGCAGTTCTTC	CASSVGIASEQFF
15	many	.	TRBV20-1	TRBJ2-3	TGCAGTGCCGCCCCGGTGCTGACTTTTAGGGATACGCAGTATTTT	CSAAPVLTFRDTQYF
13	many	.	TRBV18	TRBJ2-3	TGTGCCAGCTCACCGGCAGTATCAGATACGCAGTATTTT	CASSPAVSDTQYF
14	many	.	TRBV7-9	TRBJ1-1	TGTGCCAGCAGCCCGGCGGGGGGAACCACTGAAGCTTTCTTT	CASSPAGGTTEAFF
14	many	.	TRBV5-1	TRBJ1-1	TGCGCCAGCAGCTTGCAGGGGACGAACACTGAAGCTTTCTTT	CASSLQGTNTEAFF
13	many	TRBD1	TRBV3-1	TRBJ2-1	TGTGCCAGCAGTCTGGACAGGGGAGTAGAGGAGTTCTTC	CASSLDRGVEEFF
13	many	.	TRBV5-1	TRBJ2-3	TGCGCCAGCAGCTTGTCGCAGGCAGATACGCAGTATTTT	CASSLSQADTQYF
14	.	.	TRBV6-5	TRBJ1-1	TGTGCCAGCAGTGGGTCGGTGTGGAACACTGAAGCTTTCTTT	CASSGSVWNTEAFF
11	many	.	TRBV6-2/TRBV6-3	TRBJ2-7	TGTGCCAGCCGGGACACCTACGAGCAGTACTTC	CASRDTYEQYF
16	many	.	TRBV5-1	TRBJ1-3	TGCGCCAGCAGCTTGGGCCGGGTCGACTCTGGAAACACCATATATTTT	CASSLGRVDSGNTIYF
16	many	TRBD1	TRBV27	TRBJ2-4	TGTGCCAGCAGACGGACAGGGATGGGGGCCAAAAACATTCAGTACTTC	CASRRTGMGAKNIQYF
14	many	.	TRBV7-2	TRBJ1-2	TGTGCCAGCAGCTTAGGGCAGGCGGGCTATGGCTACACCTTC	CASSLGQAGYGYTF
16	many	TRBD2	TRBV12-3/TRBV12-4	TRBJ2-3	TGTGCCAGCAGTCCACCGACTAGCGGGGATACAGATACGCAGTATTTT	CASSPPTSGDTDTQYF
13	many	.	TRBV15	TRBJ2-1	TGTGCCACCAGCAGAGGCGGTTACAATGAGCAGTTCTTC	CATSRGGYNEQFF
13	many	.	TRBV20-1	TRBJ2-1	TGCAGTGCTAGTCCGCCTGCCTACAATGAGCAGTTCTTC	CSASPPAYNEQFF
16	many	TRBD2	TRBV9	TRBJ2-2	TGTGCCAGCAGCGCGGGAGTAGCGGGGGGCACCGGGGAGCTGTTTTTT	CASSAGVAGGTGELFF
13	many	.	TRBV27	TRBJ1-2	TGTGCCAGCAGTCCGGGCAGCCTCTATGGCTACACCTTC	CASSPGSLYGYTF
13	many	TRBD2	TRBV7-2	TRBJ2-5	TGTGCCAGCACCCGACTAGCTGAAGAGACCCAGTACTTC	CASTRLAEETQYF
15	many	.	TRBV7-2	TRBJ1-1	TGTGCCAGCAGCTTAGTCAGTGGACCGAACACTGAAGCTTTCTTT	CASSLVSGPNTEAFF